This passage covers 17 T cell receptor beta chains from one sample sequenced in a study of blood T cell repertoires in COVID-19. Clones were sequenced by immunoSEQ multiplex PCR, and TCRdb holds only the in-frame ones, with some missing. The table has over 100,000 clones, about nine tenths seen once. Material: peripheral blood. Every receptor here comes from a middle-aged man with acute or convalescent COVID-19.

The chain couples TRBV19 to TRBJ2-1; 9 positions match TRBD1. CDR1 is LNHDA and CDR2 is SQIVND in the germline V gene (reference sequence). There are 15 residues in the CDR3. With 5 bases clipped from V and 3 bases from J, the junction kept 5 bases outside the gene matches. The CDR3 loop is CASSLTGGLYNEQFF. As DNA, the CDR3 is TGTGCCAGTAGTCTCACAGGGGGCCTCTACAATGAGCAGTTCTTC.

CDR3 coding DNA: TGTGCCAGCAGCTTAAGTACTAGCGGGAGGTATGAGCAGTTCTTC. Residues: CASSLSTSGRYEQFF. V is TRBV11-3 and J is TRBJ2-1; 12 bases are a match to TRBD2. Germline CDR1 and CDR2: SGHNT and YENEEA. This CDR3 is 15 amino acids long. The V gene end was trimmed by 2 bases and the J gene end by 8 bases; junction bases not matched to a gene: 4.

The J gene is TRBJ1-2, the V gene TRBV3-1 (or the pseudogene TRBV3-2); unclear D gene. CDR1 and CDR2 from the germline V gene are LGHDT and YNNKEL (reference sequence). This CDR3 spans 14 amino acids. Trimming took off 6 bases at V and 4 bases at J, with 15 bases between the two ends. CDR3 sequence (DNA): TGTGCCAGCAGTCCATCCCCCTCTAGCTATGGCTACACCTTC. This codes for CASSPSPSSYGYTF.

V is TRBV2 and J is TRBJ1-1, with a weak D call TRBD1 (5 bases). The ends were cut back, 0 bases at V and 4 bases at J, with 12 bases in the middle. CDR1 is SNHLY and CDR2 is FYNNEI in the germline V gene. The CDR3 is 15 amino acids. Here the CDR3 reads CASSEARGEGTEAFF. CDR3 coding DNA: TGTGCCAGCAGTGAAGCTCGGGGGGAGGGCACTGAAGCTTTCTTT. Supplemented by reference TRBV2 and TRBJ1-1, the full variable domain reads EPEVTQTPSHQVTQMGQEVILRCVPISNHLYFYWYRQILGQKVEFLVSFYNNEISEKSEIFDDQFSVERPDGSNFTLKIRSTKLEDSAMYFCASSEARGEGTEAFFGQGTRLTVV.

CDR3 amino acids: CASSLGAGFLDGYTF. In DNA, the CDR3 is TGTGCCAGCAGCTTAGGGGCAGGGTTCTTGGATGGCTACACCTTC. The chain employs TRBV7-2 and TRBJ1-2; tentatively, D is TRBD1 (5 bases). Germline V gene data show CDR1 as SGHTA and CDR2 as FQGNSA. The V end lost 1 base, the J end lost 6 bases, and 15 bases lay between the germline ends. The CDR3 spans 15 residues.

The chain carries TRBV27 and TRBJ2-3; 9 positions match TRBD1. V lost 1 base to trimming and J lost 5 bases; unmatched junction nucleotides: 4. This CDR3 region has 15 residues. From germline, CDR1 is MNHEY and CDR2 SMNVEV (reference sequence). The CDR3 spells CASSLYRGRLDTQYF. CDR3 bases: TGTGCCAGCAGTTTATACAGGGGGCGCTTAGATACGCAGTATTTT.

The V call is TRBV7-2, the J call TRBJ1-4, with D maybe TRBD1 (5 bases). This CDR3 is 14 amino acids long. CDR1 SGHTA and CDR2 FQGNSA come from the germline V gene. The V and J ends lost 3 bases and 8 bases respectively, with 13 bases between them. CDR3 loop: CASSFGRRGEKLFF. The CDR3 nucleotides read TGTGCCAGCAGCTTTGGGCGGAGGGGAGAAAAACTGTTTTTT. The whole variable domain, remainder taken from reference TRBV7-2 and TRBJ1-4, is GAGVSQSPSNKVTEKGKDVELRCDPISGHTALYWYRQSLGQGLEFLIYFQGNSAPDKSGLPSDRFSAERTGGSVSTLTIQRTQQEDSAVYLCASSFGRRGEKLFFGSGTQLSVL.

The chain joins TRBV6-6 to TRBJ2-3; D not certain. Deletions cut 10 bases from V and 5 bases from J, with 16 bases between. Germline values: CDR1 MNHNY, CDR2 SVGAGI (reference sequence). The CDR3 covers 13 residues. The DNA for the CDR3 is TGTGCCACCGCCGTGGCGGCGGTAGATACGCAGTATTTT. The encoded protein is CATAVAAVDTQYF.

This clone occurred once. DNA for the CDR3: TGTGCCAGCAGCCCGAGGATTAAGTACGAGCAGTACTTC. It yields the protein CASSPRIKYEQYF. This chain uses TRBV3-1 (or the pseudogene TRBV3-2) with TRBJ2-7; D not resolved. This CDR3 is built from 13 residues. CDR1 is LGHDT and CDR2 is YNNKEL in the germline V gene (reference sequence). The V end lost 4 bases, the J end lost 4 bases, and 11 bases lay between the germline ends.

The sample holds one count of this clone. CDR3 nucleotides: TGTGCCAGCAGCTTTGGGACAGGGGATACCGAGCAGTACTTC. It specifies CASSFGTGDTEQYF. The chain carries TRBV5-4 and TRBJ2-7; 10 positions match TRBD1. Germline V gene sequence: CDR1 SGHNT, CDR2 YYREEE (reference sequence). The trim removed 2 bases at V and 6 bases at J, leaving 5 bases unmatched. This CDR3 region has 14 residues.

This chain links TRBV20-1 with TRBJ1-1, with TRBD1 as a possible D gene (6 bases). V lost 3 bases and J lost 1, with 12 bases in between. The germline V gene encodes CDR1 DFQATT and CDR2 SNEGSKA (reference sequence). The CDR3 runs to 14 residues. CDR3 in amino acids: CSASLPTGNTEAFF. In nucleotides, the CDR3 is TGCAGTGCTAGTCTCCCGACAGGGAACACTGAAGCTTTCTTT.

CDR3 nucleotides: TGTGCCAGCAGTTACCTCGATTCACCCCTCCACTTT. This translates into CASSYLDSPLHF. V gene TRBV6-5 combines with J gene TRBJ1-6; D unclear. The CDR3 is 12 residues long. CDR1 is MNHEY and CDR2 is SVGAGI in the germline V gene. Trimming stripped 2 bases from V and 8 bases from J, with 4 bases between.

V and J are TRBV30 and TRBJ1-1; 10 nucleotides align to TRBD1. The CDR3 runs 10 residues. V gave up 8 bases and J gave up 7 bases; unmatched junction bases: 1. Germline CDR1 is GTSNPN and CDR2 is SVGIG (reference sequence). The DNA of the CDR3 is TGTGCCGGACAGGGGGGTGAAGCTTTCTTT. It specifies CAGQGGEAFF.

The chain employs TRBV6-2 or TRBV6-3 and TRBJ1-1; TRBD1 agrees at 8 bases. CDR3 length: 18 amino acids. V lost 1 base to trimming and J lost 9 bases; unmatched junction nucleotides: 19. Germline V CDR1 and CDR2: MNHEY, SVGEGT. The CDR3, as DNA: TGTGCCAGCAGTTACTTCGCCCGCCACGGACAGGGCAACGTGAAAGCTTTCTTT. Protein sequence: CASSYFARHGQGNVKAFF.

The CDR3 DNA is TGTGCCAGCAGCCAAGTGGCAGGGGTGAACACCATATATTTT. Translated: CASSQVAGVNTIYF. The rearrangement links TRBV3-1 (or the pseudogene TRBV3-2) to TRBJ1-3; D is possibly TRBD1 (6 bases). CDR1 and CDR2 from the germline V gene are LGHDT and YNNKEL (reference sequence). CDR3 length: 14 amino acids. V shed 1 base and J shed 7 bases, with 11 bases lying between them.

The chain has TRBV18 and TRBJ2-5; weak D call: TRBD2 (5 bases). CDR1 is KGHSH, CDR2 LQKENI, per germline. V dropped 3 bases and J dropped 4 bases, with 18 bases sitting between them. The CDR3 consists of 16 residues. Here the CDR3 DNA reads TGTGCCAGCTCACCGAAATCCGGGGAAGCGCGAGAGACCCAGTACTTC. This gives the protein CASSPKSGEARETQYF.

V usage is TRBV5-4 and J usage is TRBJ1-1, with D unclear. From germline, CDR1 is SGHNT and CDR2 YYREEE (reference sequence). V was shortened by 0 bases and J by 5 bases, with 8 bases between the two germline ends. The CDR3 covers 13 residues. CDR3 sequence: CASSLATYTEAFF. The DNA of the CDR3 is TGTGCCAGCAGCTTGGCCACTTATACTGAAGCTTTCTTT.